A single sample is the source of the 24 T cell receptor beta chains below, sequenced in a study of blood T cell repertoires in COVID-19 (dated by TCRdb to between 2020 and 2021). Libraries were constructed by the immunoSEQ multiplex PCR assay. Entries here come from immuneACCESS through TCRdb and include only in-frame sequences with V and J called. Some clones fail to appear in such tables; in the studies checked, an unresolved V gene covers under half of the shortfall, and the cause of the remainder is unknown. The sample records fewer than 150,000 clones, more than 75% of which are singletons. About 5.6% of the sample comes from the top ten. Sequences were obtained from peripheral blood. The receptors stem from a human donor in a cohort sampled during active COVID-19.

V gene TRBV6-2 or TRBV6-3 combines with J gene TRBJ1-2; D may be TRBD1 (5 bases). The length of the CDR3 is 14 residues. V was clipped by 2 bases and J by 6 bases, with 13 bases between them. The V gene's germline CDR1 is MNHEY and CDR2 SVGEGT. CDR3: CASSYLQGRDGYTF. In nucleotides, the CDR3 is TGTGCCAGCAGTTACCTCCAGGGAAGGGATGGCTACACCTTC.

The genes are TRBV9 and TRBJ2-7; perhaps TRBD2 as D (6 bases). Germline CDR1 SGDLS, CDR2 YYNGEE. V was clipped by 4 bases and J by 1 base, with 12 bases between them. The CDR3 contains 14 residues. The CDR3 here is CASSPHGTSYEQYF. The CDR3 DNA is TGTGCCAGCAGCCCTCACGGGACTTCCTACGAGCAGTACTTC.

Only a few counts were recorded for this clone. The V gene is TRBV25-1, the J gene TRBJ2-7; 7 positions agree with TRBD1. The CDR3 length is 14 residues. Looked up from germline, CDR1 is MGHDK and CDR2 is SYGVNS. V gave up 3 bases and J gave up 2 bases; unmatched junction bases: 4. CDR3 residues: CASSDPDRTYEQYF. CDR3 nucleotides: TGTGCCAGCAGTGACCCGGACAGGACCTACGAGCAGTACTTC.

CDR3 DNA: TGTGCCAGCAGTATAACCCCGGGACTAGCGGGGGGGCCGCAGTATTTT. It encodes CASSITPGLAGGPQYF. The J gene is TRBJ2-3, the V gene TRBV6-2 or TRBV6-3; 16 bases match TRBD2. Trimming removed 5 bases from V and 10 bases from J; junction bases left unmatched: 9. The CDR3 is 16 amino acids. Germline values: CDR1 MNHEY, CDR2 SVGEGT.

The CDR3 sequence: CASSQDLVNIQYF. DNA for the CDR3: TGTGCCAGCAGCCAAGATCTTGTAAACATTCAGTACTTC. The chain is built from TRBV14 and TRBJ2-4, with D uncertain. CDR3 length: 13 residues. The V gene's germline CDR1 is SGHDN and CDR2 FVKESK. V was clipped by 0 bases and J by 6 bases, with 6 bases between them.

The chain links TRBV30 to TRBJ2-7; maybe TRBD2 (5 bases). CDR3 length: 14 residues. V was clipped by 1 base and J by 9 bases, with 19 bases between them. Germline V lookup: CDR1 GTSNPN, CDR2 SVGIG (reference sequence). This CDR3 reads CAWSGGWTRPGQYF. CDR3 in DNA: TGTGCCTGGAGTGGAGGTTGGACTCGCCCTGGGCAGTACTTC.

This clone was recorded once. This chain uses TRBV19 with TRBJ2-7; 12 nucleotides align to TRBD1. Unmatched junction bases numbered 8, after V lost 5 bases and J lost 6 bases. This CDR3 has 15 residues. Germline V gives CDR1 LNHDA, CDR2 SQIVND (reference sequence). The CDR3 DNA reads as TGTGCCAGTAGTCCGGGGGACAGGGGGCTGGTCGAGCAGTACTTC. Its protein product is CASSPGDRGLVEQYF.

The chain has TRBV6-5 and TRBJ2-7; 9 bases line up with TRBD2. CDR3 length: 16 residues. Germline loops: CDR1 MNHEY, CDR2 SVGAGI. Losses at the gene ends were 0 bases for V and 0 bases for J; bases not matched to a gene: 3. CDR3 sequence: CASSYSGGRASYEQYF. The CDR3 DNA is TGTGCCAGCAGTTACTCTGGCGGGAGGGCCTCCTACGAGCAGTACTTC.

This sequence joins TRBV10-2 and TRBJ1-5; the D gene is possibly TRBD1 (5 bases). The CDR3 consists of 14 residues. Germline V CDR1 and CDR2: WSHSY, SAAADI. V gave up 6 bases and J gave up 5 bases, with 14 bases separating them. The CDR3 reads CASSKRQSHQPQHF. In DNA form, the CDR3 reads TGCGCCAGCAGCAAGCGACAGAGTCATCAGCCCCAGCATTTT.

The chain couples TRBV29-1 to TRBJ2-3; 7 bases are shared with TRBD2. Losses at the gene ends were 6 bases for V and 0 bases for J; bases not matched to a gene: 3. CDR3 size: 13 residues. The germline V gene has CDR1 SQVTM and CDR2 ANQGSEA. This CDR3 is CSVGTTSTDTQYF. The CDR3 bases are TGCAGCGTCGGGACTACTAGCACAGATACGCAGTATTTT.

The V gene is TRBV2, the J gene TRBJ1-5; tentatively, D is TRBD1 (6 bases). The germline gives CDR1 SNHLY, CDR2 FYNNEI. This CDR3 has 14 residues. V shed 7 bases and J shed 0 bases, with 10 bases lying between them. CDR3 sequence: CASNGQISNQPQHF. The DNA for the CDR3 is TGTGCCAGCAATGGACAGATTAGCAATCAGCCCCAGCATTTT.

This clone was observed once. The CDR3 spells CASSLLAGAYNEQFF. In DNA, the CDR3 is TGTGCCAGCAGCCTACTAGCGGGAGCTTACAATGAGCAGTTCTTC. The chain recombines TRBV7-9 with TRBJ2-1; 11 bases line up with TRBD2. The CDR3 totals 15 residues. With 5 bases clipped from V and 4 bases from J, the junction kept 4 bases outside the gene matches. Germline values: CDR1 SEHNR, CDR2 FQNEAQ (reference sequence).

This chain uses TRBV29-1 with TRBJ1-1; weak D call: TRBD1 (5 bases). The germline V gene encodes CDR1 SQVTM and CDR2 ANQGSEA. The germline V and J ends were trimmed by 1 base and 11 bases, with 14 bases remaining between them. CDR3 length: 12 amino acids. In DNA, the CDR3 is TGCAGCGTTGAAGTACAGGAAGGGGCCGCTTTCTTT. Amino acids: CSVEVQEGAAFF.

The chain links TRBV4-2 to TRBJ2-6, with a tentative D call TRBD1 (6 bases). V was clipped by 3 bases and J by 2 bases, with 8 bases between them. The CDR3 is 15 residues long. Germline V CDR1 and CDR2: LGHNA, YNFKEQ. The CDR3 DNA reads as TGTGCCAGCAGCCAGGGACAAACTGGGGCCAACGTCCTGACTTTC. It encodes CASSQGQTGANVLTF.

V is TRBV12-3 or TRBV12-4 and J is TRBJ1-2; no clear D. The V and J ends lost 3 bases and 6 bases respectively, with 11 bases between them. The CDR3 has 13 residues. In DNA form, the CDR3 reads TGTGCCAGCAGTTTTGGGGAGGGAGATGGCTACACCTTC. Protein sequence: CASSFGEGDGYTF.

The chain joins TRBV28 to TRBJ2-1; possible D gene TRBD2, 6 bases. The CDR3 consists of 13 residues. Deletions cut 5 bases from V and 7 bases from J, with 12 bases between. Germline CDR1 reads MDHEN; CDR2 reads SYDVKM. CDR3 in amino acids: CASSLGGRNEQFF. CDR3 DNA sequence: TGTGCCAGCAGTCTCGGGGGACGGAATGAGCAGTTCTTC.

The chain joins TRBV27 to TRBJ1-1; 8 bases align to TRBD1. From germline, CDR1 is MNHEY and CDR2 SMNVEV (reference sequence). V lost 2 bases to trimming and J lost 0 bases; unmatched junction nucleotides: 5. The CDR3 is made up of 16 amino acids. The CDR3 spells CASSLTTGVMNTEAFF. The CDR3 DNA reads TGTGCCAGCAGTTTAACGACAGGGGTCATGAACACTGAAGCTTTCTTT.

The rearrangement links TRBV2 to TRBJ2-1, with TRBD1 as a possible D gene (6 bases). V shed 6 bases and J shed 5 bases, with 20 bases lying between them. CDR1 is SNHLY and CDR2 is FYNNEI in the germline V gene. CDR3 size: 16 residues. The CDR3 reads CASSRQGIATNNEQFF. The CDR3 DNA is TGTGCCAGCAGCCGCCAGGGGATCGCTACAAACAATGAGCAGTTCTTC.

The rearrangement uses TRBV12-3 or TRBV12-4 and TRBJ1-6; D unresolved. Between the trimmed V and J ends, which lost 6 bases and 0 bases, there was a span of 3 bases. The CDR3 length is 13 residues. DNA for the CDR3: TGTGCCAGCAGGAGCTCCTATAATTCACCCCTCCACTTT. It translates to CASRSSYNSPLHF.

The rearrangement uses TRBV19 and TRBJ2-3, with 9 bases aligning to TRBD2. Per germline, CDR1 LNHDA and CDR2 SQIVND (reference sequence). V shed 6 bases, J shed 4 bases, and the junction held 2 bases outside the gene matches. The CDR3 is made up of 13 amino acids. The CDR3 reads CASRVAGADTQYF. The DNA of the CDR3 is TGTGCCAGTAGGGTAGCGGGAGCAGATACGCAGTATTTT. The complete variable domain, with remaining parts taken from reference TRBV19 and TRBJ2-3, reads DGGITQSPKYLFRKEGQNVTLSCEQNLNHDAMYWYRQDPGQGLRLIYYSQIVNDFQKGDIAEGYSVSREKKESFPLTVTSAQKNPTAFYLCASRVAGADTQYFGPGTRLTVL.

V usage is TRBV11-2 and J usage is TRBJ2-1; perhaps TRBD2 as D (5 bases). Germline V lookup: CDR1 SGHAT, CDR2 FQNNGV. The CDR3 loop spans 17 amino acids. Between the trimmed V and J ends, which lost 1 base and 1 base, there was a span of 14 bases. The DNA of the CDR3 is TGTGCCAGCAGCTTAGGCCGGGGAGTAAGGTCCTACAATGAGCAGTTCTTC. This gives the protein CASSLGRGVRSYNEQFF.

Concerning this clone itself: In the same sample, other DNA sequences code for this CDR3. V gene TRBV5-1 combines with J gene TRBJ1-2, with a weak D call TRBD1 (6 bases). Trimming shortened V by 1 base and J by 2 bases, and 12 bases separated the two germline ends. The CDR3 covers 15 residues. CDR1 SGHRS and CDR2 YFSETQ come from the germline V gene. As DNA, the CDR3 is TGCGCCAGCAGCTTGTCCGGGACAACAAACTATGGCTACACCTTC. Translating gives CASSLSGTTNYGYTF.

CDR3 region: CASSPATGFGYTF. The DNA for the CDR3 is TGTGCCAGCAGTCCCGCGACAGGGTTTGGCTACACCTTC. V usage is TRBV27 and J usage is TRBJ1-2; 7 nucleotides align to TRBD1. The CDR3 sequence is 13 residues long. J gave up 7 bases and V 5 bases, and 7 bases lay outside the gene matches. CDR1 is MNHEY and CDR2 is SMNVEV in the germline V gene (reference sequence).

The J gene is TRBJ2-7, the V gene TRBV6-9; TRBD1 matches at 10 bases. Germline-derived CDR1 and CDR2 are MNHGY and SVAAGI. This CDR3 spans 14 amino acids. Trimming took 8 bases from V and 6 from J; bases not matched to a gene: 10. CDR3 in DNA: TGTGCCAGCCCGTGGGACAGGGGCATCTCCGAGCAGTACTTC. It yields the protein CASPWDRGISEQYF.